One and the same sample provided the 23 T cell receptor beta chains below, sequenced in a study of blood T cell repertoires in COVID-19. Some clones are missing from TCRdb's copy, which holds only in-frame ones; the method was immunoSEQ multiplex PCR. The top ten clones hold less than 5% of a sample with about 140,000 clones, roughly four fifths of them seen once. Material: peripheral blood. The receptors were gathered from a woman older than 75 with acute or convalescent COVID-19.

J is TRBJ2-7 and V is TRBV29-1; 8 bases align to TRBD1. Germline V CDR1 and CDR2: SQVTM, ANQGSEA. J gave up 3 bases and V 7 bases, and 5 bases lay outside the gene matches. The CDR3 has 12 residues. The CDR3 region has the DNA TGCAGCGCGGAACAGGGGGGCTACGAGCAGTACTTC. It encodes CSAEQGGYEQYF.

The chain recombines TRBV5-1 with TRBJ2-5; 8 bases match TRBD2. Germline V CDR1 and CDR2: SGHRS, YFSETQ. Trimming took 0 bases from V and 2 from J; bases not matched to a gene: 6. The CDR3 totals 16 residues. The CDR3 region has the DNA TGCGCCAGCAGCTTGGATTCGGCGGGAGGACAAGAGACCCAGTACTTC. It codes for CASSLDSAGGQETQYF.

The V and J genes are TRBV11-3 and TRBJ1-1; no reliable D call. The CDR3 covers 13 residues. V dropped 3 bases and J dropped 1 base, with 6 bases sitting between them. Germline lookup yields CDR1 SGHNT and CDR2 YENEEA. CDR3 in DNA: TGTGCCAGCAGCTTCTTTTCGAACACTGAAGCTTTCTTT. It is translated as CASSFFSNTEAFF. Full variable domain (outside the CDR3, taken from reference TRBV11-3 and TRBJ1-1): EAGVVQSPRYKIIEKKQPVAFWCNPISGHNTLYWYLQNLGQGPELLIRYENEEAVDDSQLPKDRFSAERLKGVDSTLKIQPAELGDSAVYLCASSFFSNTEAFFGQGTRLTVV.

This sequence joins TRBV28 and TRBJ1-5, with 8 nucleotides matching TRBD1. This CDR3 has 17 residues. Per germline, CDR1 MDHEN and CDR2 SYDVKM. J gave up 0 bases and V 6 bases, and 10 bases lay outside the gene matches. CDR3 protein: CASRPYSDRVSNQPQHF. The CDR3 nucleotides are TGTGCCAGCAGACCATACTCGGACAGGGTTAGCAATCAGCCCCAGCATTTT. Using reference TRBV28 and TRBJ1-5 for the parts outside the CDR3, the full variable domain is DVKVTQSSRYLVKRTGEKVFLECVQDMDHENMFWYRQDPGLGLRLIYFSYDVKMKEKGDIPEGYSVSREKKERFSLILESASTNQTSMYLCASRPYSDRVSNQPQHFGDGTRLSIL.

This chain links TRBV5-1 with TRBJ2-3, with 7 nucleotides matching TRBD2. Germline V gene data show CDR1 as SGHRS and CDR2 as YFSETQ. V lost 6 bases and J lost 2; bases outside the gene matches: 15. This CDR3 contains 17 residues. CDR3 nucleotide sequence: TGCGCCAGCACGACCTGGGGGGGGTCGCTCCACACAGATACGCAGTATTTT. This encodes CASTTWGGSLHTDTQYF.

The chain joins TRBV2 to TRBJ1-3, with a possible D match to TRBD1 (5 bases). CDR1 SNHLY and CDR2 FYNNEI come from the germline V gene. V lost 5 bases, J lost 0 bases, and 11 bases lay in between. This CDR3 spans 15 amino acids. The CDR3 region is CASSREGNSGNTIYF. CDR3 nucleotide sequence: TGTGCCAGCAGTAGGGAGGGGAACTCTGGAAACACCATATATTTT.

This clone was observed a few times. This chain connects TRBV5-1 to TRBJ1-2; 7 nucleotides line up with TRBD1. With V trimmed by 7 bases and J by 2 bases, 8 bases remained unmatched. There are 14 residues in the CDR3. Germline V gene lookup returns CDR1 SGHRS and CDR2 YFSETQ. CDR3 loop: CASHTGTANYGYTF. The CDR3 DNA sequence: TGCGCCAGCCACACCGGGACAGCAAACTATGGCTACACCTTC.

This clone was seen once. The chain uses TRBV10-2 and TRBJ2-5; the D is unclear. The germline V gene has CDR1 WSHSY and CDR2 SAAADI. This CDR3 has 11 residues. The V gene lost 2 bases and the J gene lost 6 bases, with 4 bases spanning the gap. The CDR3 sequence is CASSELQTQYF. The DNA for the CDR3 is TGCGCCAGCAGTGAGCTACAGACCCAGTACTTC.

The chain combines TRBV27 with TRBJ2-7; a possible D gene is TRBD1 (6 bases). The germline V gene encodes CDR1 MNHEY and CDR2 SMNVEV (reference sequence). V was shortened by 2 bases and J by 4 bases, with 15 bases between the two germline ends. The CDR3 is 15 residues long. The CDR3 loop is CASSLKGHSLYEQYF. Written as DNA, the CDR3 is TGTGCCAGCAGTTTAAAGGGACACAGTCTGTACGAGCAGTACTTC.

The chain couples TRBV28 to TRBJ2-7; maybe TRBD2 (6 bases). Trimming took off 6 bases at V and 2 bases at J, with 17 bases between the two ends. Germline V lookup: CDR1 MDHEN, CDR2 SYDVKM. CDR3 length equals 15 residues. The CDR3, as DNA: TGTGCCAGCAGCCTCGGGGGTAGGGAGGCCTACGAGCAGTACTTC. Amino acids: CASSLGGREAYEQYF.

The sample holds a few counts of this clone. V and J are TRBV28 and TRBJ2-7; no clear D gene. The CDR3 contains 15 residues. V gave up 8 bases and J gave up 8 bases, with 25 bases separating them. Germline-derived CDR1 and CDR2 are MDHEN and SYDVKM. The CDR3 protein is CASGSPQPPGKKQYF. CDR3 sequence (DNA): TGTGCCAGCGGGTCCCCCCAGCCGCCAGGAAAGAAGCAGTACTTC.

The chain couples TRBV15 to TRBJ2-6, with TRBD2 as a possible D gene (5 bases). The V gene's germline CDR1 is LNHNV and CDR2 YYDKDF (reference sequence). The CDR3 loop spans 13 amino acids. Trimming removed 5 bases from V and 13 bases from J, with 15 bases in between. CDR3 loop: CATSPRRALVLTF. The DNA for the CDR3 is TGTGCCACCAGCCCCCGGCGGGCCCTAGTCCTGACTTTC.

This clone was observed once. V gene TRBV13 combines with J gene TRBJ2-1, with 9 positions matching TRBD2. Germline V gene sequence: CDR1 PRHDT, CDR2 FYEKMQ (reference sequence). With 5 bases clipped from V and 15 bases from J, the junction kept 23 bases outside the gene matches. CDR3 size: 17 residues. Written as DNA, the CDR3 is TGTGCCAGCAGCAAGGGCCCGGCGCTAGCGGGACCCCAGGTCCGGTTCTTC. As protein: CASSKGPALAGPQVRFF. The full variable domain, in which reference TRBV13 and TRBJ2-1 provide the parts outside the CDR3, is AAGVIQSPRHLIKEKRETATLKCYPIPRHDTVYWYQQGPGQDPQFLISFYEKMQSDKGSIPDRFSAQQFSDYHSELNMSSLELGDSALYFCASSKGPALAGPQVRFFGPGTRLTVL.

J is TRBJ1-5 and V is TRBV15; no definite D call. The ends were cut back, 0 bases at V and 1 base at J, with 7 bases in the middle. Germline-derived CDR1 and CDR2 are LNHNV and YYDKDF (reference sequence). This CDR3 has 15 amino acids. In nucleotides, the CDR3 is TGTGCCACCAGCAGAGAATTCTCGAGCAATCAGCCCCAGCATTTT. Translating gives CATSREFSSNQPQHF.

This clone was picked up a small number of times. V usage is TRBV2 and J usage is TRBJ2-7; tentative D call: TRBD1 (5 bases). The CDR3 has 14 amino acids. Trimming removed 2 bases from V and 2 bases from J, with 10 bases in between. Germline V gene sequence: CDR1 SNHLY, CDR2 FYNNEI. The CDR3 region is CASSEQGRAYEQYF. In nucleotides, the CDR3 is TGTGCCAGCAGTGAACAGGGCAGGGCCTACGAGCAGTACTTC.

The chain couples TRBV5-1 to TRBJ2-1; 8 bases agree with TRBD2. Unmatched junction bases numbered 5, after V lost 0 bases and J lost 6 bases. CDR1 and CDR2 (germline): SGHRS, YFSETQ. This CDR3 is 15 amino acids long. Here the CDR3 DNA reads TGCGCCAGCAGCTTGGAAGCGGGAGTGGGCAATGAGCAGTTCTTC. Translating it yields CASSLEAGVGNEQFF.

Regarding this clone: The sample has other DNA sequences that encode this CDR3 too. J is TRBJ2-5 and V is TRBV24-1, with a possible D match to TRBD1 (5 bases). Germline lookup yields CDR1 KGHDR and CDR2 SFDVKD. V lost 3 bases, J lost 2 bases, and 9 bases lay in between. This CDR3 is 14 amino acids long. CDR3 loop: CATSDPTEQETQYF. DNA for the CDR3: TGTGCCACCAGTGATCCGACAGAACAAGAGACCCAGTACTTC.

This chain uses TRBV6-5 with TRBJ1-6; D is unclear. Trimming removed 0 bases from V and 7 bases from J, with 10 bases in between. Germline-derived CDR1 and CDR2 are MNHEY and SVGAGI. The CDR3 extends over 15 amino acids. CDR3 sequence reads: CASSYSRRVNSPLHF. CDR3 DNA sequence: TGTGCCAGCAGTTACTCGCGTCGTGTGAATTCACCCCTCCACTTT.

The chain carries TRBV5-1 and TRBJ1-1; 8 nucleotides line up with TRBD1. CDR3 length equals 14 residues. V lost 4 bases and J lost 3; bases outside the gene matches: 5. Germline CDR1 is SGHRS and CDR2 is YFSETQ. CDR3 sequence (DNA): TGCGCCAGCAGCAACAGGGGGATTGACACTGAAGCTTTCTTT. Translated: CASSNRGIDTEAFF.

The rearrangement joins TRBV9 to TRBJ1-4, with D hard to call. Germline V CDR1 and CDR2: SGDLS, YYNGEE. Trimming stripped 3 bases from V and 0 bases from J, with 9 bases between. The CDR3 consists of 15 residues. The CDR3 DNA reads as TGTGCCAGCAGCGCCGGGAGTGCAACTAATGAAAAACTGTTTTTT. Translated: CASSAGSATNEKLFF. The full variable domain, completed using reference TRBV9 and TRBJ1-4, is DSGVTQTPKHLITATGQRVTLRCSPRSGDLSVYWYQQSLDQGLQFLIQYYNGEERAKGNILERFSAQQFPDLHSELNLSSLELGDSALYFCASSAGSATNEKLFFGSGTQLSVL.

V is TRBV2 and J is TRBJ2-7, with TRBD2 identical over 8 bases. The CDR3 is 13 residues long. CDR1 and CDR2 from the germline V gene are SNHLY and FYNNEI. V was pared by 8 bases and J by 9 bases, with 12 bases of the junction left unmatched. CDR3 protein: CASAGLDSFVQYF. The CDR3 DNA reads TGTGCCAGCGCGGGACTAGATAGCTTCGTGCAGTACTTC. Using reference TRBV2 and TRBJ2-7 for the parts outside the CDR3, the full variable domain is EPEVTQTPSHQVTQMGQEVILRCVPISNHLYFYWYRQILGQKVEFLVSFYNNEISEKSEIFDDQFSVERPDGSNFTLKIRSTKLEDSAMYFCASAGLDSFVQYFGPGTRLTVT.

The J gene is TRBJ2-7, the V gene TRBV11-2; TRBD1 is a possible D gene (5 bases). The CDR3 runs to 16 residues. Trimming took off 1 base at V and 6 bases at J, with 19 bases between the two ends. Germline CDR1 is SGHAT and CDR2 is FQNNGV. The CDR3 DNA is TGTGCCAGCAGCTTAGTAGTTGTCGGCAGGGTCGGCGAGCAGTACTTC. Its translation is CASSLVVVGRVGEQYF.

This clone showed up just a few times. V and J are TRBV7-2 and TRBJ1-6; D uncertain. Germline lookup yields CDR1 SGHTA and CDR2 FQGNSA. CDR3 length: 16 residues. The ends were cut back, 1 base at V and 0 bases at J, with 7 bases in the middle. CDR3: CASSLEPSSYNSPLHF. The CDR3 DNA reads as TGTGCCAGCAGCTTAGAGCCGAGCTCCTATAATTCACCCCTCCACTTT.